The rows below give T cell receptor beta chains drawn from one sample of a study of T cell clonotyping in hematopoietic cell transplantation. TCRdb's copy holds only in-frame clones and misses some; the assay was immunoSEQ multiplex PCR. In the table there are fewer than 3,500 clones, around 82% of which are singletons. The material sequenced was PBMCs, taken 180 days after allogeneic stem cell transplant. The receptors here all came from a female patient between 40 and 55 years old who had an allogeneic stem cell transplant from a related donor, so T cells may come from the graft donor. Some clones in this sample may be carry-over from other donors' samples. Each CDR3 is given with its conserved first and last residue. Each record gives: D gene, CDR3 length, clone size, J gene, V gene, CDR3 DNA, CDR3 protein. D genes are given only for firm matches. Only part of the rows carry a size: once, few, many, or a class if the clone is expanded.

d_gene: .
len: 15
abundance: .
j_gene: TRBJ2-3
v_gene: TRBV5-1
CDR3nt: TGCGCCAGCAGCTTGGAGGCAGGGGACACAGATACGCAGTATTTT
CDR3aa: CASSLEAGDTDTQYF

d_gene: .
len: 17
abundance: .
j_gene: TRBJ2-6
v_gene: TRBV29-1
CDR3nt: TGCAGCGTTCGTGTACGTAGCATACAAAGTCGGGCCAACGTCCTGACTTTC
CDR3aa: CSVRVRSIQSRANVLTF

d_gene: .
len: 14
abundance: .
j_gene: TRBJ2-3
v_gene: TRBV7-8
CDR3nt: TGTGCCAGCAGCTTAGAGGGGTACACAGATACGCAGTATTTT
CDR3aa: CASSLEGYTDTQYF

d_gene: TRBD2
len: 16
abundance: .
j_gene: TRBJ2-7
v_gene: TRBV5-1
CDR3nt: TGCGCCAGCAGCTCGGAACTAGCGGGCCCCGCCTACGAGCAGTACTTC
CDR3aa: CASSSELAGPAYEQYF

d_gene: .
len: 15
abundance: .
j_gene: TRBJ1-1
v_gene: TRBV19
CDR3nt: TGTGCCAGTAGTGCCCTCCGGACGGGGGCGACTGAAGCTTTCTTT
CDR3aa: CASSALRTGATEAFF

d_gene: TRBD2
len: 17
abundance: .
j_gene: TRBJ2-5
v_gene: TRBV14
CDR3nt: TGTGCCAGCAGCCAAGGAACTAGCGGGAGAATTGGGGAGACCCAGTACTTC
CDR3aa: CASSQGTSGRIGETQYF

d_gene: .
len: 14
abundance: .
j_gene: TRBJ2-7
v_gene: TRBV11-2
CDR3nt: TGTGCCAGCACCTCCCGGGGGCTTCTATACGAGCAGTACTTC
CDR3aa: CASTSRGLLYEQYF

d_gene: TRBD2
len: 14
abundance: .
j_gene: TRBJ2-2
v_gene: TRBV6-1
CDR3nt: TGTGCCAGCAGATTAGCGGGATGGACCGGGGAGCTGTTTTTT
CDR3aa: CASRLAGWTGELFF

d_gene: .
len: 15
abundance: .
j_gene: TRBJ2-7
v_gene: TRBV9
CDR3nt: TGTGCCAGCAGCTCTGGGCCAGGGTCGGCCTACGAGCAGTACTTC
CDR3aa: CASSSGPGSAYEQYF

d_gene: .
len: 14
abundance: once
j_gene: TRBJ2-1
v_gene: TRBV6-4
CDR3nt: TGTGCCAGCAGTGAGGCTATCGCGGCCGATGAGCAGTTCTTC
CDR3aa: CASSEAIAADEQFF

d_gene: .
len: 16
abundance: .
j_gene: TRBJ2-1
v_gene: TRBV2
CDR3nt: TGTGCCAGCAGTGATTACGCGGCGAGCTCCTACAATGAGCAGTTCTTC
CDR3aa: CASSDYAASSYNEQFF

d_gene: .
len: 16
abundance: .
j_gene: TRBJ2-2
v_gene: TRBV27
CDR3nt: TGTGCCAGCAGTTCACCAGGAGGGGGGAAAACCGGGGAGCTGTTTTTT
CDR3aa: CASSSPGGGKTGELFF

d_gene: .
len: 12
abundance: .
j_gene: TRBJ1-1
v_gene: TRBV19
CDR3nt: TGTGCCAGTAGTATGGGGCTTACTGAAGCTTTCTTT
CDR3aa: CASSMGLTEAFF

d_gene: TRBD2
len: 15
abundance: .
j_gene: TRBJ2-2
v_gene: TRBV30
CDR3nt: TGTGCCTGGAGCGCCCCGGGACTAGAGACCGGGGAGCTGTTTTTT
CDR3aa: CAWSAPGLETGELFF

d_gene: TRBD1
len: 14
abundance: once
j_gene: TRBJ2-7
v_gene: TRBV7-9
CDR3nt: TGTGCCAGCAGCTCCCACCAGGGGGCCTACGAGCAGTACTTC
CDR3aa: CASSSHQGAYEQYF

d_gene: TRBD1
len: 18
abundance: .
j_gene: TRBJ2-1
v_gene: TRBV5-4
CDR3nt: TGTGCCAGCAGCCCTGGGACAGGGTGGACCGGGAGTCACAATGAGCAGTTCTTC
CDR3aa: CASSPGTGWTGSHNEQFF

d_gene: TRBD2
len: 15
abundance: .
j_gene: TRBJ2-1
v_gene: TRBV27
CDR3nt: TGTGCCAGCAGCCCCCCCAGCGGGAACCACAATGAGCAGTTCTTC
CDR3aa: CASSPPSGNHNEQFF

d_gene: TRBD1
len: 15
abundance: .
j_gene: TRBJ1-2
v_gene: TRBV6-5
CDR3nt: TGTGCCAGCAGTTCCGGACAGGGGTATATGAATGGCTACACCTTC
CDR3aa: CASSSGQGYMNGYTF

d_gene: .
len: 14
abundance: .
j_gene: TRBJ1-1
v_gene: TRBV4-3
CDR3nt: TGCGCCAGCAGGGGGATAGGGTGGGGCACTGAAGCTTTCTTT
CDR3aa: CASRGIGWGTEAFF

d_gene: .
len: 12
abundance: .
j_gene: TRBJ1-5
v_gene: TRBV19
CDR3nt: TGTGCCAGTAGTATAGGGATTCAGCCCCAGCATTTT
CDR3aa: CASSIGIQPQHF

d_gene: TRBD2
len: 14
abundance: .
j_gene: TRBJ2-7
v_gene: TRBV10-3
CDR3nt: TGTGCCACTGGGTCCTCGGGAGGGCTCTACGAGCAGTACTTC
CDR3aa: CATGSSGGLYEQYF

d_gene: .
len: 18
abundance: .
j_gene: TRBJ2-1
v_gene: TRBV4-1
CDR3nt: TGCGCCAGCAGCCAAGTCCCCCTAGGGCACGGCTCCTACAATGAGCAGTTCTTC
CDR3aa: CASSQVPLGHGSYNEQFF

d_gene: .
len: 15
abundance: .
j_gene: TRBJ2-7
v_gene: TRBV28
CDR3nt: TGTGCCAGCAGTTTAATATGGCAGGGGAGAAACGAGCAGTACTTC
CDR3aa: CASSLIWQGRNEQYF

d_gene: .
len: 15
abundance: .
j_gene: TRBJ1-5
v_gene: TRBV13
CDR3nt: TGTGCCGACACCTTCGCGAGAGGGGGGAATCAGCCCCAGCATTTT
CDR3aa: CADTFARGGNQPQHF

d_gene: TRBD1
len: 15
abundance: .
j_gene: TRBJ1-1
v_gene: TRBV19
CDR3nt: TGTGCCAGTAGAACGACAGGGTGGGATAACACTGAAGCTTTCTTT
CDR3aa: CASRTTGWDNTEAFF

d_gene: .
len: 17
abundance: .
j_gene: TRBJ1-1
v_gene: TRBV4-1
CDR3nt: TGCGCCAGCAGCCAGCAAGGTTTTTTCACAGTGAACACTGAAGCTTTCTTT
CDR3aa: CASSQQGFFTVNTEAFF

d_gene: .
len: 17
abundance: .
j_gene: TRBJ2-2
v_gene: TRBV5-1
CDR3nt: TGCGCCAGCAGTTTAATTGGAATAGCGGTCAACACCGGGGAGCTGTTTTTT
CDR3aa: CASSLIGIAVNTGELFF